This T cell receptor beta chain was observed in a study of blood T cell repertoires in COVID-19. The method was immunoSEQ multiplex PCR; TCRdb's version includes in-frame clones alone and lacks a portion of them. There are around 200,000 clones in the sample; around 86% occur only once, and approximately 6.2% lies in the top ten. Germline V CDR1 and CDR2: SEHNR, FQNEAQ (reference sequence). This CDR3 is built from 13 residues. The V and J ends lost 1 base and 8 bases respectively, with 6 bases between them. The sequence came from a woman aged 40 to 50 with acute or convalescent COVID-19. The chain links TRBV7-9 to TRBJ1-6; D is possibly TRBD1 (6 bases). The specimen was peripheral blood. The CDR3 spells CASSLGTDSPLHF. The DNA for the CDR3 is TGTGCCAGCAGCTTAGGGACAGATTCACCCCTCCACTTT.